The 13 T cell receptor beta chains presented below share a single source sample, sequenced in a study of T cells in Graves' hyperthyroidism and ophthalmopathy (dated by TCRdb to between 2018 and 2021). To prepare the library, multiplex PCR was applied. Instrument on record: Illumina HiSeq 2000. TCR beta CDR3 regions were amplified from RNA transcripts. The first round of RT-PCR for the TCR CDR3 was performed with the HTBI primer set and the Qiagen OneStep RT-PCR kit. TCRdb reworked the public reads: Q25 trimming with fastp, MiXCR clone assembly, productive beta chains retained. Merged by CDR3 protein, the rows form single entries marked with the most common genes and DNA. Counted in this sample were 490,000 or so distinct CDR3 sequences; around 20% of them appeared once. The ten largest clones capture less than 55% of the sample. Source material: blood. These receptors originate from a man aged 40-49 years with Graves' ophthalmopathy.

V and J are TRBV4-1 and TRBJ1-1; TRBD1 might be the D (6 bases). Looked up from germline, CDR1 is MGHRA and CDR2 is YSYEKL. CDR3 length: 16 residues. The ends were cut back, 6 bases at V and 0 bases at J, with 17 bases in the middle. CDR3 loop: CASSHDRRLLNTEAFF. CDR3 nucleotide sequence: TGCGCCAGCAGTCACGACAGGCGATTATTGAACACTGAAGCTTTCTTT.

This clonotype appeared many times. V is TRBV11-2 and J is TRBJ2-7; the match to TRBD1 covers 7 bases. Germline V gives CDR1 SGHAT, CDR2 FQNNGV. V trimming: 8 bases; J trimming: 0 bases; junction bases outside the gene matches: 19. This CDR3 region has 18 residues. CDR3 residues: CASSLRLNRDSYSYEQYF. CDR3 sequence (DNA): TGTGCCAGCTCCCTTCGACTCAACCGGGACAGTTACTCCTACGAGCAGTACTTC.

This rearrangement joins TRBV6-1 to TRBJ2-1; D unclear. This CDR3 is 15 amino acids long. The germline CDR1 and CDR2 sequences are MNHNS and SASEGT. Deletions cut 6 bases from V and 0 bases from J, with 12 bases between. The CDR3 loop is CASRTSWDSYNEQFF. As DNA, the CDR3 is TGTGCCAGCAGGACATCTTGGGACTCCTACAATGAGCAGTTCTTC.

Many counts were recorded for this clonotype. V and J are TRBV7-2 and TRBJ2-3; 10 bases fit TRBD2. With V trimmed by 1 base and J by 6 bases, 7 bases remained unmatched. Looked up from germline, CDR1 is SGHTA and CDR2 is FQGNSA. This CDR3 has 16 amino acids. CDR3 nucleotides: TGTGCCAGCAGCTTAGGGCTAGCGGGGGCCTATGATACGCAGTATTTT. Amino acids: CASSLGLAGAYDTQYF.

This clonotype was detected many times. J is TRBJ2-3 and V is TRBV3-1; TRBD1 matches at 7 bases. The CDR3 consists of 16 residues. CDR1 is LGHDT and CDR2 is YNNKEL in the germline V gene (reference sequence). With 0 bases clipped from V and 1 base from J, the junction kept 4 bases outside the gene matches. CDR3 nucleotides: TGTGCCAGCAGCCAAGATTTACAGGGGCGCACAGATACGCAGTATTTT. This codes for CASSQDLQGRTDTQYF.

The chain has TRBV9 and TRBJ2-3; D possibly corresponds to TRBD2 (6 bases). The ends were cut back, 2 bases at V and 3 bases at J, with 7 bases in the middle. The CDR3 loop spans 13 amino acids. Germline assignment: CDR1 SGDLS and CDR2 YYNGEE. CDR3 coding DNA: TGTGCCAGCAGCGTTCTAGCGACAGATACGCAGTATTTT. Encoded protein: CASSVLATDTQYF.

This clonotype was observed once. The rearrangement links TRBV20-1 to TRBJ2-7, with 9 bases aligning to TRBD2. V was pared by 7 bases and J by 4 bases, with 11 bases of the junction left unmatched. CDR1 and CDR2 (germline): DFQATT, SNEGSKA (reference sequence). The CDR3 has 14 residues. CDR3 bases: TGCAGTGTTAACCCGGGACTAGCATCTTACGAGCAGTACTTC. It specifies CSVNPGLASYEQYF.

This clonotype was observed at least ten times. The gene calls are TRBV28 and TRBJ2-1, with D perhaps matching TRBD1 (6 bases). The germline CDR1 and CDR2 sequences are MDHEN and SYDVKM. Trimming took off 2 bases at V and 0 bases at J, with 8 bases between the two ends. CDR3 size: 15 residues. The CDR3 coding sequence is TGTGCCAGCAGTTTAGACAGGAACTCCTACAATGAGCAGTTCTTC. Translated: CASSLDRNSYNEQFF.

The chain uses TRBV2 and TRBJ2-6; 12 bases are a match to TRBD2. Germline CDR1 and CDR2: SNHLY and FYNNEI. Losses at the gene ends were 6 bases for V and 3 bases for J; bases not matched to a gene: 6. This CDR3 region has 17 residues. The CDR3 DNA follows: TGTGCCAGCAGCCCCGGACTAGCGGGGTATGGGGCCAACGTCCTGACTTTC. It codes for CASSPGLAGYGANVLTF.

The chain employs TRBV20-1 and TRBJ1-5; D not resolved. The CDR3 length is 14 residues. Germline CDR1 DFQATT, CDR2 SNEGSKA (reference sequence). Trimming took 2 bases from V and 4 from J, leaving 12 bases between them. The CDR3 sequence is CSARWPGPNQPQHF. For the CDR3, the DNA is TGCAGTGCTAGATGGCCGGGCCCAAATCAGCCCCAGCATTTT.

In this sample, this clonotype turned up many times. The V call is TRBV20-1, the J call TRBJ2-7; perhaps TRBD2 as D (6 bases). V shed 6 bases and J shed 2 bases, with 11 bases lying between them. CDR1 and CDR2 from the germline V gene are DFQATT and SNEGSKA (reference sequence). This CDR3 is 12 amino acids long. CDR3 sequence (DNA): TGCAGTGCACTCGGGGGTCCCTACGAGCAGTACTTC. This encodes CSALGGPYEQYF.

Only a few counts were recorded for this clonotype. The chain carries TRBV28 and TRBJ2-2, with TRBD2 identical over 7 bases. CDR1 and CDR2 from the germline V gene are MDHEN and SYDVKM. V lost 2 bases, J lost 0 bases, and 3 bases stayed unmatched. The CDR3 sequence is 16 residues long. CDR3 in DNA: TGTGCCAGCAGTTTAAGGGCGGGAGCGAACACCGGGGAGCTGTTTTTT. Amino acid sequence: CASSLRAGANTGELFF.

In this sample, this clonotype turned up many times. The chain couples TRBV12-3 or TRBV12-4 to TRBJ2-4; D perhaps matches TRBD1 (7 bases). The length of the CDR3 is 15 residues. Trimming removed 2 bases at V and 8 bases at J, with 16 bases between. CDR3 nucleotide sequence: TGTGCCAGCAGTTTATCACCGGAGGGGGCTGACATTCAGTACTTC. Protein sequence: CASSLSPEGADIQYF.